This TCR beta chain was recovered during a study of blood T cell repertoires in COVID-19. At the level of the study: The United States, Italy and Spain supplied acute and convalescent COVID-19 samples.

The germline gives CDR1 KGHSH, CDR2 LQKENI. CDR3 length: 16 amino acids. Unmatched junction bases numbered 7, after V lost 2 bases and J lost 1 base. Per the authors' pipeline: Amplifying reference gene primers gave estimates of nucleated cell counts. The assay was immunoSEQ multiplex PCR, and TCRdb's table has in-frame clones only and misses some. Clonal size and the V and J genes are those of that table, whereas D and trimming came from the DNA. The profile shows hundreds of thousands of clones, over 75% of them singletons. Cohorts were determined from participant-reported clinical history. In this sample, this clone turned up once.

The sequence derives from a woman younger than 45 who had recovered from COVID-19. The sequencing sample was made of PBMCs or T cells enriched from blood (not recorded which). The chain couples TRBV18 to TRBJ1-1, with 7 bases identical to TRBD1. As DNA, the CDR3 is TGTGCCAGCTCACCAGTTCCAGGGGGAACGAACACTGAAGCTTTCTTT. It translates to CASSPVPGGTNTEAFF.